This entry is about one TCR beta chain. What it recognizes is unknown. In germline, CDR1 is MNHEY, CDR2 SMNVEV (reference sequence). CDR3 size: 13 residues. The V and J ends lost 6 bases and 3 bases respectively, with 8 bases between them. The sample comes from a study of beta chain features in type 1 diabetes. Broader study findings: TCRB CDR3 length was moderately but significantly reduced in all four CD4+ subsets of Type 1 diabetes patients.

As every portion of the isolated RNA was reverse transcribed, the sequencing read expressed TCRB transcripts. Naive, central memory and regulatory T cell samples averaged about 3.5 million reads. The method was immunoSEQ multiplex PCR; TCRdb's version includes in-frame clones alone and lacks a portion of them. The sample contains roughly 700,000 clones, roughly 13% of which appear only once. The receptor comes from a young man with type 1 diabetes. The chain joins TRBV27 to TRBJ1-4; no reliable D call. Sequences were obtained from naive CD4+ T cells from blood. CDR3 sequence: CASSIWSNEKLFF. The CDR3 bases are TGTGCCAGCAGCATCTGGTCTAATGAAAAACTGTTTTTT.